The clone carrying this T cell receptor (beta chain) was observed a few times. Its antigen remains unidentified. The data derive from a study of CD4 T cells in relation to SARS-CoV-2 and coronaviruses. Study results and caveats: Samples before the pandemic and after infection were not matched within any donor.

Unexposed donor CD4+ T cells date from about 2011-2018, before the COVID-19 pandemic. The cells were cultured for 10 days before CD4+ T cells were isolated. Testing used SARS-CoV-2 S/N and four cold-coronavirus spikes on unexposed-donor CD4+ T cells, cells permitting. V was pared by 0 bases and J by 7 bases, with 8 bases between. Germline V lookup: CDR1 SGHNT, CDR2 YYREEE (reference sequence). The CDR3 runs to 14 residues. Using immunoSEQ multiplex PCR, the repertoire was profiled, and TCRdb retains in-frame clones only, with some absent. The sample consists of approximately 24,000 clones, approximately 72% of them appearing once.

The clonotype comes from a human donor in good health. The sample consisted of CD4+ T cells from PBMCs, cultured in vitro. The rearrangement links TRBV5-4 to TRBJ1-6; unclear D gene. CDR3 DNA: TGTGCCAGCAGCTTGGACGGGATCAATTCACCCCTCCACTTT. Its protein product is CASSLDGINSPLHF.